These T cell receptor beta chains were read from a single sample in a study of cytomegalovirus exposure and HLA in healthy donors. This table comes from immunoSEQ multiplex PCR, and its TCRdb copy is limited to in-frame clones, with some not included. The sample contains 93,000 or so clones, around two thirds of which appear only once. The source material was PBMCs. Source of these receptors: a woman between 45 and 60 years old in good health and CMV-seronegative. The CDR3 runs from the conserved cysteine through the conserved F or W. The D gene is left open where the match is weak. Where a row states a size, it is once, few, many or the class of an expanded clone; other rows omit it.

cdr3_nt cdr3_aa d_call clone_size j_call v_call
TGCAGTGCTAGCCAGGACTTGACCCAGTACTTC CSASQDLTQYF . once TRBJ2-5 TRBV20-1
TGTGCCAGCAGTTTGACAGGGGACCTGAACACTGAAGCTTTCTTT CASSLTGDLNTEAFF TRBD1 . TRBJ1-1 TRBV28
TGTGCCAGCAGTGGCGGGCCACCTGGGCTTGGCTACACCTTC CASSGGPPGLGYTF . . TRBJ1-2 TRBV5-8
TGTGCCAGCAGTGAACAGGGTACCTACGAGCAGTACTTC CASSEQGTYEQYF . . TRBJ2-7 TRBV2
TGTGCCAGCAGCTTACAGGGGGCGGTTGACTATGGCTACACCTTC CASSLQGAVDYGYTF TRBD1 . TRBJ1-2 TRBV5-4
TGTGCCAGCCTTCAAGTCCCGGAGGGCAATCAGCCCCAGCATTTT CASLQVPEGNQPQHF . . TRBJ1-5 TRBV28
TGTGCCAGCTCATTACGGGCAGGGGTAGAGACCCAGTACTTC CASSLRAGVETQYF . . TRBJ2-5 TRBV18
TGTGCCAGCAGCTTGGGGGGAGTGGGGTTGTACGAGCAGTACTTC CASSLGGVGLYEQYF . few TRBJ2-7 TRBV5-4
TGTGCCAGCAGCTTAGCTAGCCTAAACACAGATACGCAGTATTTT CASSLASLNTDTQYF . . TRBJ2-3 TRBV7-6
TGTGCCAGCAGCCGCCCCCCAAGGGAGTTGGACACCGGGGAGCTGTTTTTT CASSRPPRELDTGELFF . few TRBJ2-2 TRBV11-1
TGCGCCAGCAGCTTGGGGCCCACAGATACGCAGTATTTT CASSLGPTDTQYF . . TRBJ2-3 TRBV5-1
TGCGCCAGCAGCTTGGATGGGGAGGGGTTCAAAAACATTCAGTACTTC CASSLDGEGFKNIQYF TRBD2 . TRBJ2-4 TRBV5-1
TGTGCCAGCAGAACGGGACAGAAAAATTCACCCCTCCACTTT CASRTGQKNSPLHF TRBD1 . TRBJ1-6 TRBV13
TGTGCCAGCAGCCAAGGTTCGGGGTATGGGGCCAACGTCCTGACTTTC CASSQGSGYGANVLTF . . TRBJ2-6 TRBV14